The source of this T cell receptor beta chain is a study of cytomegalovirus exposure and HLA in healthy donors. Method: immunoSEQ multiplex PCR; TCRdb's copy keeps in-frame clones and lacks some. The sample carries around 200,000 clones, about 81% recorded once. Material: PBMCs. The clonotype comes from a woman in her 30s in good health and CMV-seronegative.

CDR3 DNA sequence: TGTGCCAGCAGCGGAGACAGGATCTCCTACGAGCAGTACTTC. Translation gives CASSGDRISYEQYF. The chain recombines TRBV6-1 with TRBJ2-7, with D tentatively TRBD1 (6 bases). Deletions cut 6 bases from V and 0 bases from J, with 12 bases between. The germline gives CDR1 MNHNS, CDR2 SASEGT. This CDR3 spans 14 amino acids.